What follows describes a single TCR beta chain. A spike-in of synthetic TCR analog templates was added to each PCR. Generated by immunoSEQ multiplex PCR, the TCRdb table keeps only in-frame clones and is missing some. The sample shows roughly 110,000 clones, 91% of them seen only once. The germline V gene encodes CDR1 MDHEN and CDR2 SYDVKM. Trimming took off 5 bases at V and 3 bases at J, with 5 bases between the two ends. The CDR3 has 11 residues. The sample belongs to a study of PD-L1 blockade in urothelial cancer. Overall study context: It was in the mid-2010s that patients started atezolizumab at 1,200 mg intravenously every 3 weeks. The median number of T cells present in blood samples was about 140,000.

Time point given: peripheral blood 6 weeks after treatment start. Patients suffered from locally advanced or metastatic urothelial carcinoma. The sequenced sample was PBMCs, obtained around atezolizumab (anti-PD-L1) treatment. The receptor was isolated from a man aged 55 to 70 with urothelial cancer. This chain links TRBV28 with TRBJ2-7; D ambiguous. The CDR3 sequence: CASSINYEQYF. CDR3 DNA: TGTGCCAGCAGTATAAACTACGAGCAGTACTTC.